This TCR beta chain was recorded in a study of OX40 agonist ivuxolimab in advanced cancers. In the study overall: In this cohort, patients received ivuxolimab, an agonistic anti-OX40 (CD134) antibody. Patients were infused with ivuxolimab every 2 weeks at 0.01 to 10 mg/kg. The dose-escalation cohort was approximately 81% male, with a mean age of approximately 61 years, ranging about 20 to 85.

Sequencing used immunoSEQ multiplex PCR; TCRdb keeps in-frame clones, though not all of them. The sample holds some 140,000 clones, less than 95% seen once. The sample here was CD4+ or CD8+ T cells sorted from blood, taken in a trial of the OX40 agonist ivuxolimab. The TCR originated in an adult with an advanced solid tumor such as melanoma, head and neck, liver or kidney cancer.

The CDR3 DNA sequence: TGCGCCAGCAGTCACCCGGGCCTGGAGCAGCCCCAGCATTTT. This translates into CASSHPGLEQPQHF. V gene TRBV23-1 combines with J gene TRBJ1-5; unclear D gene. TRBV23-1 is an ORF, and what it does is uncertain. The germline V and J ends were trimmed by 3 bases and 7 bases, with 13 bases remaining between them. The CDR3 extends over 14 amino acids.